The rows below give T cell receptor beta chains drawn from one sample of a study of shared clonotypes between healthy human individuals. The data were produced by immunoSEQ multiplex PCR, yet TCRdb's version contains in-frame clones alone and is incomplete. Seen here are about 110,000 clones, roughly 70% observed once, and the top ten hold around 26%. The sequencing input was memory CD8+ T cells sorted from blood. The receptors stem from a woman aged 25 to 45 in good health. The CDR3 runs from the conserved cysteine through the conserved F or W. Each record gives: J gene, D gene, clone size, V gene, CDR3 protein, CDR3 DNA. A D gene is named only where the DNA matches it firmly. Expanded clones get a size class; other rows say once, few or many, or leave the size out.

j_call: TRBJ2-5; d_call: TRBD2; clone_size: -; v_call: TRBV2; cdr3_aa: CASSEWGGGPGETQYF; cdr3_nt: TGTGCCAGCAGTGAATGGGGGGGAGGGCCCGGAGAGACCCAGTACTTC
j_call: TRBJ1-2; d_call: -; clone_size: -; v_call: TRBV19; cdr3_aa: CASKKDWGSGYTF; cdr3_nt: TGTGCCAGTAAAAAAGACTGGGGCTCTGGCTACACCTTC
j_call: TRBJ1-4; d_call: TRBD1; clone_size: -; v_call: TRBV7-9; cdr3_aa: CASRRANGTGGEKLFF; cdr3_nt: TGTGCCAGCAGGCGGGCGAACGGGACAGGTGGGGAAAAACTGTTTTTT
j_call: TRBJ1-2; d_call: -; clone_size: -; v_call: TRBV19; cdr3_aa: CASSTLTTANYGYTF; cdr3_nt: TGTGCCAGTAGTACATTAACGACCGCTAACTATGGCTACACCTTC
j_call: TRBJ2-7; d_call: TRBD1; clone_size: -; v_call: TRBV11-3; cdr3_aa: CASSLRGTGGNEQYF; cdr3_nt: TGTGCCAGCAGCTTAAGGGGGACAGGAGGAAACGAGCAGTACTTC
j_call: TRBJ2-1; d_call: TRBD2; clone_size: many; v_call: TRBV27; cdr3_aa: CASSLGAGVRDEQFF; cdr3_nt: TGTGCCAGCAGTTTAGGTGCGGGAGTGAGGGATGAGCAGTTCTTC
j_call: TRBJ2-3; d_call: TRBD2; clone_size: -; v_call: TRBV2; cdr3_aa: CASSGGVTSGRTDTQYF; cdr3_nt: TGTGCCAGCAGTGGTGGCGTAACTAGCGGGAGAACAGATACGCAGTATTTT
j_call: TRBJ1-5; d_call: -; clone_size: -; v_call: TRBV19; cdr3_aa: CASSIWGAGQPQHF; cdr3_nt: TGTGCCAGTAGTATTTGGGGGGCAGGGCAGCCCCAGCATTTT
j_call: TRBJ2-1; d_call: -; clone_size: -; v_call: TRBV7-9; cdr3_aa: CASSSFADYPNNEQFF; cdr3_nt: TGTGCCAGCAGTTCGTTTGCGGACTACCCAAACAATGAGCAGTTCTTC
j_call: TRBJ1-1; d_call: -; clone_size: -; v_call: TRBV28; cdr3_aa: CASSLLHTGIGTEAFF; cdr3_nt: TGTGCCAGCAGTTTATTACATACAGGGATTGGCACTGAAGCTTTCTTT
j_call: TRBJ2-3; d_call: -; clone_size: -; v_call: TRBV11-2; cdr3_aa: CASGRGYTQYF; cdr3_nt: TGTGCCAGCGGGCGGGGATATACGCAGTATTTT
j_call: TRBJ1-3; d_call: -; clone_size: -; v_call: TRBV7-9; cdr3_aa: CASSNTPRGIGGNTIYF; cdr3_nt: TGTGCCAGCAGCAACACTCCAAGGGGAATCGGGGGAAACACCATATATTTT
j_call: TRBJ1-3; d_call: -; clone_size: -; v_call: TRBV19; cdr3_aa: CASRTGHYSGNTIYF; cdr3_nt: TGTGCCAGTAGGACGGGACACTACTCTGGAAACACCATATATTTT
j_call: TRBJ1-2; d_call: TRBD1; clone_size: once; v_call: TRBV5-4; cdr3_aa: CASSLDWDRDYGYTF; cdr3_nt: TGTGCCAGCAGCTTGGACTGGGACAGGGACTACGGCTACACCTTC
j_call: TRBJ1-1; d_call: -; clone_size: -; v_call: TRBV1; cdr3_aa: CTSSQDLPGNTEAFF; cdr3_nt: TGCACCAGCAGCCAAGATCTTCCCGGGAACACTGAAGCTTTCTTT
j_call: TRBJ2-7; d_call: -; clone_size: -; v_call: TRBV2; cdr3_aa: CASSEATSLREQYF; cdr3_nt: TGTGCCAGCAGTGAAGCGACTAGTCTCCGCGAGCAGTACTTC
j_call: TRBJ2-5; d_call: TRBD1; clone_size: -; v_call: TRBV27; cdr3_aa: CASSPRTGFGEQYF; cdr3_nt: TGTGCCAGCAGTCCCCGGACAGGGTTTGGGGAGCAGTACTTC
j_call: TRBJ1-5; d_call: -; clone_size: -; v_call: TRBV4-1; cdr3_aa: CASSQGVRLDSNQPQHF; cdr3_nt: TGCGCCAGCAGCCAAGGCGTACGGCTTGATAGCAATCAGCCCCAGCATTTT
j_call: TRBJ1-5; d_call: TRBD1; clone_size: -; v_call: TRBV5-4; cdr3_aa: CASSPGRGQGQPQHF; cdr3_nt: TGTGCCAGCAGCCCTGGGAGGGGGCAGGGGCAGCCCCAGCATTTT
j_call: TRBJ1-1; d_call: TRBD1; clone_size: -; v_call: TRBV6-5; cdr3_aa: CASSHRQGAITEAFF; cdr3_nt: TGTGCCAGCAGCCACAGACAGGGGGCCATCACTGAAGCTTTCTTT
j_call: TRBJ2-7; d_call: TRBD2; clone_size: -; v_call: TRBV28; cdr3_aa: CASSLGVAGDDEQYF; cdr3_nt: TGTGCCAGCTCACTCGGGGTAGCGGGAGACGACGAGCAGTACTTC
j_call: TRBJ2-1; d_call: -; clone_size: -; v_call: TRBV27; cdr3_aa: CASSLPTGVDEQFF; cdr3_nt: TGTGCCAGCAGTTTGCCGACAGGCGTGGATGAGCAGTTCTTC
j_call: TRBJ1-1; d_call: -; clone_size: -; v_call: TRBV4-1; cdr3_aa: CASSHPGTLGIEAFF; cdr3_nt: TGCGCCAGCAGCCATCCCGGGACACTTGGGATTGAAGCTTTCTTT
j_call: TRBJ1-1; d_call: -; clone_size: few; v_call: TRBV5-1; cdr3_aa: CASSSGVNTEAFF; cdr3_nt: TGCGCCAGCAGCTCTGGGGTAAACACTGAAGCTTTCTTT
j_call: TRBJ1-5; d_call: -; clone_size: -; v_call: TRBV6-1; cdr3_aa: CASSERGDRNQPQHF; cdr3_nt: TGTGCCAGCAGTGAACGGGGCGACAGGAATCAGCCCCAGCATTTT
j_call: TRBJ2-3; d_call: -; clone_size: medium-sized; v_call: TRBV2; cdr3_aa: CASTGTDTQYF; cdr3_nt: TGTGCCAGCACCGGAACAGATACGCAGTATTTT